The clone carrying this T cell receptor beta chain turned up a few times. These data belong to a study of blood T cells in healthy people across ages. There are 16 residues in the CDR3. Germline trimming cut 0 bases from V and 4 bases from J; bases unmatched to any gene: 3. Per germline, CDR1 SGHRS and CDR2 YFSETQ. Ten milliliters of peripheral blood were drawn from each donor into EDTA-treated tubes. Using a J-beta primer mix together with a sample-barcoded 5' primer, a second PCR was run for roughly 7 to 11 cycles. TCRdb re-called the 5' RACE reads with MiXCR, one entry per CDR3 protein. Among 750,000 or so distinct CDR3 sequences listed, just under 25% were seen once. The same sample was also used in a study of T cells of mothers and their children. This second study says: A few healthy Caucasian mothers and their six children donated. Whether pairs are related or unrelated, thymic selection shapes their TCR recombination output in much the same way. Compared with unrelated pairs, related mother-child pairs had slightly higher, non-significant overlap.

This TCR was sampled from a boy younger than 18 in good health. Sequences were obtained from blood. The chain combines TRBV5-1 with TRBJ2-3; TRBD2 aligns across 12 bases. The CDR3 DNA is TGCGCCAGCAGCTTGGAACTAGCGGGAGGACCAGATACGCAGTATTTT. This translates into CASSLELAGGPDTQYF.